This section outlines one TCR beta chain sequence together with its context. Its antigen is not known. This sample was taken from a study of memory CD4+ T cells and cytomegalovirus serostatus. Overall study: Donors were healthy Belgian adults, several CMV seropositive and around 23 seronegative. Overall study findings and caveats: CD4+ memory repertoires contained about two fifths of the roughly 150 reported CMV TCRbeta sequences.

Single viable CD3+CD4+CD8-CD45RO+ cells were sorted as the memory CD4+ T cells. Serum IgG to CMV pp150, pp28, p38 and p52 defined serostatus. Authors' methods: Out-of-frame sequences were removed, leaving 2 million to 2.5 million distinct TCRbeta sequences. Repertoires were generated with immunoSEQ multiplex PCR, while TCRdb's copy carries only in-frame clones and drops some. V and J calls and clone size come straight from that table; D and trimming were deduced from the DNA. The sample has approximately 65,000 clones; approximately 80% are singletons. V lost 7 bases to trimming and J lost 6 bases, with 22 bases between them. This CDR3 region has 15 residues. CDR1 is SQVTM, CDR2 ANQGSEA, per germline.

The chain carries TRBV29-1 and TRBJ2-1, with a tentative D call TRBD2 (6 bases). The sample was memory CD4+ T cells from blood. The TCR sequence derives from an adult in good health and CMV-seronegative. In nucleotides, the CDR3 is TGCAGCGGTCGTTCTTTGGCGGGAAATCCCAATGAGCAGTTCTTC. Protein product: CSGRSLAGNPNEQFF.